This T cell receptor (beta chain) derives from a study of blood T cell repertoires in COVID-19. This clone was picked up one time. This CDR3 contains 14 residues. V was clipped by 5 bases and J by 2 bases; unmatched bases: 4. Per germline, CDR1 LNHDA and CDR2 SQIVND (reference sequence). Profiled with immunoSEQ multiplex PCR; TCRdb holds only in-frame clones, not every one. The repertoire holds more than 110,000 clones, with approximately 86% as singletons. J is TRBJ1-1 and V is TRBV19, with 8 bases lining up with TRBD1. Sequencing input: peripheral blood. The source is a human donor in a cohort sampled during active COVID-19. The CDR3 bases are TGTGCCAGTAGTCGCGGGACAGGCAACACTGAAGCTTTCTTT. Translating it yields CASSRGTGNTEAFF.